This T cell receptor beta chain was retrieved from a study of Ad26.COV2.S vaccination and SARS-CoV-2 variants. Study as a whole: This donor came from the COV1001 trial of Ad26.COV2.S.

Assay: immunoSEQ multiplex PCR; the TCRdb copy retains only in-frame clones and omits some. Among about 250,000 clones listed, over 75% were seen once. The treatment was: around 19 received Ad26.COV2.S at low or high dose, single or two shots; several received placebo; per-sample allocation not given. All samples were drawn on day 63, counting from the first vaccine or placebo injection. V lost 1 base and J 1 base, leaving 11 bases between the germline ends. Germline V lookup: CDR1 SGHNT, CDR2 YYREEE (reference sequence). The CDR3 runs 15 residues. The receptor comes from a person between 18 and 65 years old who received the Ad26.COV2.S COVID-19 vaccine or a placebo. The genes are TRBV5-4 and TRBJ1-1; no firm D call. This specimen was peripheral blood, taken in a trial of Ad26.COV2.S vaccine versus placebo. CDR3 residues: CASSLYFTPNTEAFF. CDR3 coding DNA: TGTGCCAGCAGCTTGTATTTCACACCGAACACTGAAGCTTTCTTT.